The 15 T cell receptor beta chains reported below all come from one sample, sequenced in a study of T cells in Graves' hyperthyroidism and ophthalmopathy. Amplification yielded TCR beta CDR3 regions, with RNA transcripts as the source. Using the HTBI primer set, a first-round RT-PCR was run on the TCR CDR3. TCRdb ran MiXCR on the multiplex PCR reads and lists one entry per CDR3 protein. The sample has 650,000 to 700,000 distinct CDR3 sequences, 15% to 20% seen once. Sequences were obtained from blood. The source is a man aged 50 to 60 with Graves' hyperthyroidism.

In its sample, this clonotype was seen a few times. The chain is built from TRBV11-2 and TRBJ2-2; 7 nucleotides line up with TRBD1. In germline, CDR1 is SGHAT, CDR2 FQNNGV. J gave up 4 bases and V 5 bases, and 7 bases lay outside the gene matches. The CDR3 extends over 15 amino acids. The CDR3 region has the DNA TGTGCCAGCAGCCCCGACAGGGAGAGCACCGGGGAGCTGTTTTTT. It yields the protein CASSPDRESTGELFF.

Points on this clonotype: A much larger clone sits a single nucleotide away, making a read error possible. The chain joins TRBV11-2 to TRBJ2-1, with TRBD2 matching over 9 bases. The V gene's germline CDR1 is SGHAT and CDR2 FQNNGV. The length of the CDR3 is 17 residues. The DNA for the CDR3 is TGTGCCAGCAGCTTACGTACCGGGACTAGCACTTACAATAAGCAGTTCTTC. Protein product: CASSLRTGTSTYNKQFF.

This rearrangement joins TRBV6-5 to TRBJ2-7, with D uncertain. Germline lookup yields CDR1 MNHEY and CDR2 SVGAGI. Trimming removed 0 bases at V and 7 bases at J, with 13 bases between. This CDR3 is built from 14 residues. In DNA, the CDR3 is TGTGCCAGCAGTTACTCGAGTGGGCAGTGGGAGCAGTACTTC. This codes for CASSYSSGQWEQYF.

In its sample, this clonotype was seen many times. The CDR3 DNA is TGTGCCAGCACCCGAGACAGGAGGGATCCCTACGAGCAGTACTTC. Amino acids: CASTRDRRDPYEQYF. This rearrangement joins TRBV2 to TRBJ2-7; D possibly matches TRBD1 or TRBD2 (6 bases each). V gave up 7 bases and J gave up 2 bases, with 18 bases separating them. CDR1 and CDR2 (germline): SNHLY, FYNNEI. The CDR3 is made up of 15 amino acids.

The sample holds a few counts of this clonotype. The CDR3 protein is CASSLRGQKKETQYF. In DNA form, the CDR3 reads TGTGCCAGCAGCCTACGCGGACAGAAGAAAGAGACCCAGTACTTC. The chain combines TRBV3-1 with TRBJ2-5; tentatively, D is TRBD1 (6 bases). The ends were cut back, 4 bases at V and 3 bases at J, with 15 bases in the middle. This CDR3 spans 15 amino acids. Germline CDR1 and CDR2: LGHDT and YNNKEL (reference sequence).

The CDR3 is CARRTTLPIEQYF. CDR3 DNA sequence: TGTGCCAGGAGGACTACCTTACCTATAGAGCAGTACTTC. The J gene is TRBJ2-7, the V gene TRBV5-4; TRBD2 might be the D (6 bases). The length of the CDR3 is 13 residues. V gave up 8 bases and J gave up 7 bases, with 19 bases separating them. Germline CDR1 SGHNT, CDR2 YYREEE (reference sequence). The full variable domain, rest sourced from reference TRBV5-4 and TRBJ2-7, is ETGVTQSPTHLIKTRGQQVTLRCSSQSGHNTVSWYQQALGQGPQFIFQYYREEENGRGNFPPRFSGLQFPNYSSELNVNALELDDSALYLCARRTTLPIEQYFGPGTRLTVT.

This rearrangement joins TRBV5-1 to TRBJ2-5; D is unclear. There are 13 residues in the CDR3. The V gene lost 4 bases and the J gene lost 3 bases, with 10 bases spanning the gap. Germline values: CDR1 SGHRS, CDR2 YFSETQ. CDR3 region: CASSTRPEETQYF. DNA for the CDR3: TGCGCCAGCAGCACGAGACCCGAAGAGACCCAGTACTTC.

Worth noting for this clonotype: This clone may be a read error of a much larger clone one base away. The V and J genes are TRBV9 and TRBJ2-5, with D uncertain. CDR1 is SGDLS and CDR2 is YYNGEE in the germline V gene. CDR3 length: 15 residues. Trimming pared 0 bases from V and 2 bases from J, leaving 11 bases between. The CDR3 nucleotides are TGTGCCAGCAGCGTAGGGGTTGGGGAACAAGAGACCCAGTACTTC. This translates into CASSVGVGEQETQYF.

The chain links TRBV6-5 to TRBJ2-2; D not resolved. Germline CDR1 is MNHEY and CDR2 is SVGAGI. This CDR3 comprises 15 residues. Between the trimmed V and J ends, which lost 0 bases and 7 bases, there was a span of 12 bases. CDR3 loop: CASSYSMGGNGELFF. The CDR3 bases are TGTGCCAGCAGTTACTCGATGGGCGGAAACGGGGAGCTGTTTTTT.

This clonotype was recorded at least ten times. The J gene is TRBJ2-3, the V gene TRBV11-2; D is perhaps TRBD2 (6 bases). CDR1 is SGHAT and CDR2 is FQNNGV in the germline V gene. Trimming took off 0 bases at V and 2 bases at J, with 12 bases between the two ends. The CDR3 length is 16 residues. CDR3 DNA sequence: TGTGCCAGCAGCTTAGAGGGGGGAGTATACACAGATACGCAGTATTTT. Residues: CASSLEGGVYTDTQYF.

There are a few counts of this clonotype. The chain carries TRBV27 and TRBJ1-5; D remains unclear. This CDR3 has 14 amino acids. The germline CDR1 and CDR2 sequences are MNHEY and SMNVEV (reference sequence). V lost 5 bases, J lost 0 bases, and 8 bases lay in between. CDR3 protein: CASSNADSNQPQHF. For the CDR3, the DNA is TGTGCCAGCAGTAATGCAGATAGCAATCAGCCCCAGCATTTT.

This clonotype has a count of ten or more. The V gene is TRBV12-3 or TRBV12-4, the J gene TRBJ2-1; TRBD1 or TRBD2 may be the D gene (5 bases each). This CDR3 comprises 15 residues. V was cut by 0 bases and J by 3 bases, with 9 bases left in between. CDR3 sequence: CASSLAGTLYNEQFF. The CDR3 DNA reads TGTGCCAGCAGTTTAGCAGGGACCCTCTACAATGAGCAGTTCTTC.

This clonotype was picked up many times. V usage is TRBV19 and J usage is TRBJ2-5, with D possibly being TRBD1 (6 bases). The V end was cut by 6 bases, the J end by 2 bases, with 13 bases between. The V gene's germline CDR1 is LNHDA and CDR2 SQIVND (reference sequence). This CDR3 is built from 14 residues. This CDR3 is CASSQPGQQETQYF. As DNA, the CDR3 is TGTGCCAGTAGCCAACCCGGACAGCAAGAGACCCAGTACTTC. Filled out from reference TRBV19 and TRBJ2-5, the complete variable domain reads DGGITQSPKYLFRKEGQNVTLSCEQNLNHDAMYWYRQDPGQGLRLIYYSQIVNDFQKGDIAEGYSVSREKKESFPLTVTSAQKNPTAFYLCASSQPGQQETQYFGPGTRLLVL.

This clonotype was seen many times. The CDR3 nucleotides read TGTGCCAGCAGCCCTTCCTCGGGGGGCATTGAAGCTTTCTTT. Its protein product is CASSPSSGGIEAFF. The chain has TRBV6-1 and TRBJ1-1, with D perhaps TRBD1 (6 bases). Trimming left V 6 bases short and J 7 bases short, with 18 bases between. CDR3 length equals 14 residues. From germline, CDR1 is MNHNS and CDR2 SASEGT.

This clonotype was counted between two and nine times. The chain links TRBV28 to TRBJ2-3, with TRBD1 matching 7 bases. The end of the DNA fits TRBJ1-5 better, so the J call may be wrong. Per the germline V gene, CDR1 is MDHEN and CDR2 is SYDVKM. This CDR3 is built from 16 residues. DNA for the CDR3: TGTGCCAGCAGTTTATTCGGCAGGGAGGGGACAGATACGCAGCATTTT. As protein: CASSLFGREGTDTQHF.